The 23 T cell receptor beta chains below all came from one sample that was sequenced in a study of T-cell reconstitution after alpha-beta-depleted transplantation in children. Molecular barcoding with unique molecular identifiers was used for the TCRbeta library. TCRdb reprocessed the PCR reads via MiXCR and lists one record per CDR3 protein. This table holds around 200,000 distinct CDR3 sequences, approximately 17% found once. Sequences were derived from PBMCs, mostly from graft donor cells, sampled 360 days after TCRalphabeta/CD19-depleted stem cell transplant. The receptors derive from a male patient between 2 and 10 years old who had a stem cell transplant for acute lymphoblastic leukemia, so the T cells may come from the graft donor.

The CDR3 sequence: CASSLGGIHGQGGGTQYF. The DNA for the CDR3 is TGTGCCAGCAGCTTAGGCGGGATACATGGACAGGGGGGGGGGACCCAGTACTTC. This chain connects TRBV11-2 to TRBJ2-5, with 10 bases identical to TRBD1. The germline V gene encodes CDR1 SGHAT and CDR2 FQNNGV. There are 18 residues in the CDR3. Trimming cost V 1 base and J 7 bases; bases outside gene matches: 15.

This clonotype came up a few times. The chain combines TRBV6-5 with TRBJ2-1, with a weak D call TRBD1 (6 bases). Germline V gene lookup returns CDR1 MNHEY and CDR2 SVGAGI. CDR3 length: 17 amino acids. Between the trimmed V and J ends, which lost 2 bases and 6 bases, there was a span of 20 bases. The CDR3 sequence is CASSYRDTHPQFNEQFF. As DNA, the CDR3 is TGTGCCAGCAGTTACCGGGACACTCACCCCCAATTCAATGAGCAGTTCTTC.

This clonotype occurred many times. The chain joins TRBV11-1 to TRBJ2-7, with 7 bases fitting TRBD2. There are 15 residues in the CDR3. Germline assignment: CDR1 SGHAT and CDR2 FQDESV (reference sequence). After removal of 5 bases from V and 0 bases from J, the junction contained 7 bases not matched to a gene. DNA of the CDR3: TGTGCCAGCAGCCCGACACTAGCGACCTCCTACGAGCAGTACTTC. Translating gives CASSPTLATSYEQYF. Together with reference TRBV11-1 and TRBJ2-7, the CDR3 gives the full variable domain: EAEVAQSPRYKITEKSQAVAFWCDPISGHATLYWYRQILGQGPELLVQFQDESVVDDSQLPKDRFSAERLKGVDSTLKIQPAELGDSAMYLCASSPTLATSYEQYFGPGTRLTVT.

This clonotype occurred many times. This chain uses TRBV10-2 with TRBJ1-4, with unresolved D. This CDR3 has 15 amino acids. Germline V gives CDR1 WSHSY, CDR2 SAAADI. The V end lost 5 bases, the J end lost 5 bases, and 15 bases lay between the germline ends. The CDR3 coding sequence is TGCGCCAGCAGTCAGAGGAACAGTGAGAATGAAAAACTGTTTTTT. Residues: CASSQRNSENEKLFF.

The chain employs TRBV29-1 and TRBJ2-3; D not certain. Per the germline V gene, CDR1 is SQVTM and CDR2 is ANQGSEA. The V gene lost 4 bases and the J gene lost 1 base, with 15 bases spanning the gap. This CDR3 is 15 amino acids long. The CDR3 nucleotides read TGCAGCGTTGGCAACGTGGCCCGGGGCACAGATACGCAGTATTTT. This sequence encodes CSVGNVARGTDTQYF.

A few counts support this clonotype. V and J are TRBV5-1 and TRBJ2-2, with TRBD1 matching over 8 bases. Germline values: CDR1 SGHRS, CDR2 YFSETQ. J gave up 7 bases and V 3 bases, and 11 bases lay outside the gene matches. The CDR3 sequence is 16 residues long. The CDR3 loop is CASSWSGQGEVGELFF. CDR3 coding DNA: TGCGCCAGCAGCTGGTCAGGACAGGGAGAGGTCGGGGAGCTGTTTTTT.

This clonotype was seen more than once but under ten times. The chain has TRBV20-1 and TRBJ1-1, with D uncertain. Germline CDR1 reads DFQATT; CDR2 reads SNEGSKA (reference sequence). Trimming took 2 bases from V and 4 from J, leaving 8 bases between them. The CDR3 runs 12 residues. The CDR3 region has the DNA TGCAGTGCTAGACGGTCTCCCACTGAAGCTTTCTTT. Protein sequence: CSARRSPTEAFF.

The CDR3 nucleotides are TGCGCCAGCTGTCGGCGGATAGCAGTAGATGAGCAGTTCTTC. This gives the protein CASCRRIAVDEQFF. This chain connects TRBV10-2 to TRBJ2-1; no firm D call. The germline V gene has CDR1 WSHSY and CDR2 SAAADI. This CDR3 has 14 amino acids. V lost 8 bases and J 8 bases, leaving 19 bases between the germline ends.

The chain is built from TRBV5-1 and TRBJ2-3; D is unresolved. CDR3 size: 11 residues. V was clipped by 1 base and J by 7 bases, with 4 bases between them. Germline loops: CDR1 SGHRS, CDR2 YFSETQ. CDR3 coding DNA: TGCGCCAGCAGCTTGTTAAATACGCAGTATTTT. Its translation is CASSLLNTQYF.

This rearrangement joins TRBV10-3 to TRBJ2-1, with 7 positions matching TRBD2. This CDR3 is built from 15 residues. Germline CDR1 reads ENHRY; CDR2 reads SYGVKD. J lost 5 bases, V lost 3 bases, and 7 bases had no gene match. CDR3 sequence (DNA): TGTGCCATCAGTGAAATTAGCGGGTCTAACAATGAGCAGTTCTTC. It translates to CAISEISGSNNEQFF.

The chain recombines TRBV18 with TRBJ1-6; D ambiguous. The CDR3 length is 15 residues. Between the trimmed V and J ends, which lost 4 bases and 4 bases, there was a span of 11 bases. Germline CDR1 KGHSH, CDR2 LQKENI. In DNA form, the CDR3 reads TGTGCCAGCTCACGGGCAGTCGGGTATAATTCACCCCTCCACTTT. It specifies CASSRAVGYNSPLHF.

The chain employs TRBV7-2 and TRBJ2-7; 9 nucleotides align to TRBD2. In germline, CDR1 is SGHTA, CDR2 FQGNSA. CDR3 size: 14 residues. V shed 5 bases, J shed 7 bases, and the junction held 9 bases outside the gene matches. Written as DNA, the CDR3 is TGTGCCAGCAGCCCTAGCGGGATGCCTCGTGAGCAGTACTTC. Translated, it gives CASSPSGMPREQYF. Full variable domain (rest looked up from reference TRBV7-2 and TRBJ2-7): GAGVSQSPSNKVTEKGKDVELRCDPISGHTALYWYRQSLGQGLEFLIYFQGNSAPDKSGLPSDRFSAERTGGSVSTLTIQRTQQEDSAVYLCASSPSGMPREQYFGPGTRLTVT.

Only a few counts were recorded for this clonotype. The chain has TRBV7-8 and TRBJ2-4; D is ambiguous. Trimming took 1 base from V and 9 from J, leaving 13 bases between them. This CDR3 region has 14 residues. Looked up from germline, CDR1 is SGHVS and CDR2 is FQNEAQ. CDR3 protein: CASSLELGRGIQYF. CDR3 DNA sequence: TGTGCCAGCAGCTTAGAACTCGGCAGAGGCATTCAGTACTTC.

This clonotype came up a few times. The CDR3 here is CSASRFSGGSSYNEQFF. CDR3 bases: TGCAGTGCTAGTAGATTTAGCGGGGGATCGTCCTACAATGAGCAGTTCTTC. The gene calls are TRBV20-1 and TRBJ2-1, with 9 bases identical to TRBD2. CDR3 length equals 17 residues. CDR1 DFQATT and CDR2 SNEGSKA come from the germline V gene (reference sequence). V trimming: 3 bases; J trimming: 1 base; junction bases outside the gene matches: 10.

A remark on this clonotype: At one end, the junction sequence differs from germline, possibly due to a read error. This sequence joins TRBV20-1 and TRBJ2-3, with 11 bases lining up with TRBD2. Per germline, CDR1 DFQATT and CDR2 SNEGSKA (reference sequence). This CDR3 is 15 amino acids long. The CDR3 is CSARQTSGGTDTQCF. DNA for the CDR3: TGCAGTGCTAGACAAACTAGCGGGGGCACAGATACGCAGTGTTTT.

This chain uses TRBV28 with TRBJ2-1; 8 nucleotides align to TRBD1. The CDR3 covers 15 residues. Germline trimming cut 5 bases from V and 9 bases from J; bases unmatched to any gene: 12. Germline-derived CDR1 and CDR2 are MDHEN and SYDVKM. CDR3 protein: CASSPPGTGEFEQFF. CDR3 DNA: TGTGCCAGCAGTCCCCCCGGGACAGGAGAGTTTGAGCAGTTCTTC.

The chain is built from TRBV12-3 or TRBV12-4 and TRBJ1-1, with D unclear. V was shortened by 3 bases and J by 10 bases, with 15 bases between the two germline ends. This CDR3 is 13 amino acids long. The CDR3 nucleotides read TGTGCCAGCAGTTTTCGGGGTTACGAGGGAGCTTTCTTT. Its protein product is CASSFRGYEGAFF.

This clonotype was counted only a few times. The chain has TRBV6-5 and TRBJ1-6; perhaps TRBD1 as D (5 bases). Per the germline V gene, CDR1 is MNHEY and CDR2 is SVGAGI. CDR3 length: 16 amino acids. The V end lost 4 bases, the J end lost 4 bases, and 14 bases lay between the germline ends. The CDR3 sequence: CASSSPGVFYNSPLHF. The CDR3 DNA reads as TGTGCCAGCAGTTCGCCGGGGGTCTTTTATAATTCACCCCTCCACTTT.

This CDR3 reads CASSYGKTNMGTRGYTF. CDR3 nucleotide sequence: TGTGCCAGCAGTTACGGCAAGACAAACATGGGAACTCGTGGCTACACCTTC. The rearrangement links TRBV6-2 or TRBV6-3 to TRBJ1-2; no clear D gene. The germline gives CDR1 MNHEY, CDR2 SVGEGT. CDR3 length equals 17 residues. V lost 2 bases, J lost 7 bases, and 23 bases lay in between.

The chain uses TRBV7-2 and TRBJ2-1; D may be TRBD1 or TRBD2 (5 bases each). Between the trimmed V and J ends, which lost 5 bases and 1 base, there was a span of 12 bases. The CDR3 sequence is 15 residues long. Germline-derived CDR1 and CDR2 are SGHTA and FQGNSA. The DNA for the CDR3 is TGTGCCAGCAGCCCCCGGGACGGATCCTACAATGAGCAGTTCTTC. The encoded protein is CASSPRDGSYNEQFF.

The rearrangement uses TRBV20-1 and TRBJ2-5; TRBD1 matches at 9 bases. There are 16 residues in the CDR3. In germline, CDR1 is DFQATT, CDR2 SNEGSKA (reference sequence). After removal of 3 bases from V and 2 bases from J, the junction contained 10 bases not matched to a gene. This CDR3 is CSASPLGQGGQETQYF. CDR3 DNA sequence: TGCAGTGCTAGTCCCCTGGGACAGGGAGGGCAAGAGACCCAGTACTTC.

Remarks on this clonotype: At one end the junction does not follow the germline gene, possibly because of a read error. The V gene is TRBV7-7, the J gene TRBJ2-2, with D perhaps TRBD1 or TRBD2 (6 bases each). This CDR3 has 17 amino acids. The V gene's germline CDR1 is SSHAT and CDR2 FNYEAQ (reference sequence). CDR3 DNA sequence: TGTGCTAGCAGCTTAGCCTGGGGGGCCAGTAGCACCGGGGAGCTGTTTTTT. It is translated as CASSLAWGASSTGELFF.

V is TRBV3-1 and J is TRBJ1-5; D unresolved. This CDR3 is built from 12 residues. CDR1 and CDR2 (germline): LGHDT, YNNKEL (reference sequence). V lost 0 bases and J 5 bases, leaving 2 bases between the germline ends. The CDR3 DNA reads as TGTGCCAGCAGCCAAGACGATCAGCCCCAGCATTTT. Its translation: CASSQDDQPQHF.